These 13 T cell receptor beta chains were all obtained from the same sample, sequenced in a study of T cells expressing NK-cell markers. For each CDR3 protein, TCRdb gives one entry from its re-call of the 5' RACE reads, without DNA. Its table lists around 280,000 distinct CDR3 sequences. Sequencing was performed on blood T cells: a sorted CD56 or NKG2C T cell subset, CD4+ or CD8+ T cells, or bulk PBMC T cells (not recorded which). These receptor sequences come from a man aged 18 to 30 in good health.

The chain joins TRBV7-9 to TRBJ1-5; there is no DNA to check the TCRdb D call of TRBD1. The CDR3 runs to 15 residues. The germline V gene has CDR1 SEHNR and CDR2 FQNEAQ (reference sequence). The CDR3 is CASSPPGDRDQPQHF. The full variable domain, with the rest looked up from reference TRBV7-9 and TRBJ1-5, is DTGVSQNPRHKITKRGQNVTFRCDPISEHNRLYWYRQTLGQGPEFLTYFQNEAQLEKSRLLSDRFSAERPKGSFSTLEIQRTEQGDSAMYLCASSPPGDRDQPQHFGDGTRLSIL.

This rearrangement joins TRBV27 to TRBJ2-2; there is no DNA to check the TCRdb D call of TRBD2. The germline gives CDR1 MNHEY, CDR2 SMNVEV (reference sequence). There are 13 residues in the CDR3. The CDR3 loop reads CASSLGGIGELFF.

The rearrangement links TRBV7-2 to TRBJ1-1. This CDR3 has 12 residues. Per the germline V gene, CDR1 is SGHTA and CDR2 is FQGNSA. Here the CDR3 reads CASSLRDSEAFF.

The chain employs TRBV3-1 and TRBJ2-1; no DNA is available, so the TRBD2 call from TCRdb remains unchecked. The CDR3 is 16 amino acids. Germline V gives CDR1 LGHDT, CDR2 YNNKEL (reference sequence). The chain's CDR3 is CASSATGTSGYNEQFF.

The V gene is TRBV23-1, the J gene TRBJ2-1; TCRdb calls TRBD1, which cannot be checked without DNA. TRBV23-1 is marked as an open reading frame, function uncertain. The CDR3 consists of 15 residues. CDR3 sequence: CASSRGQSHLNEQFF.

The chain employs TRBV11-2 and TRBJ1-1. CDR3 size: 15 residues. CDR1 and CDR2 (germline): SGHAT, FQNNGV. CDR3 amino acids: CASSLRGQGGTEAFF. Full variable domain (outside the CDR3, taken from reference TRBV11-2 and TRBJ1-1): EAGVAQSPRYKIIEKRQSVAFWCNPISGHATLYWYQQILGQGPKLLIQFQNNGVVDDSQLPKDRFSAERLKGVDSTLKIQPAKLEDSAVYLCASSLRGQGGTEAFFGQGTRLTVV.

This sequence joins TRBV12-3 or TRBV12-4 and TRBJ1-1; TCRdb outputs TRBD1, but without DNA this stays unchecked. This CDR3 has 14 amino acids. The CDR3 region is CASRRQDMNTEAFF.

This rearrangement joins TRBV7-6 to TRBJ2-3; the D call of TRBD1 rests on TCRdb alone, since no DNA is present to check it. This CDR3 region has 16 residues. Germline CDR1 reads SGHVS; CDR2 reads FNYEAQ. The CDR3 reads CASSVGTGGFTDTQYF.

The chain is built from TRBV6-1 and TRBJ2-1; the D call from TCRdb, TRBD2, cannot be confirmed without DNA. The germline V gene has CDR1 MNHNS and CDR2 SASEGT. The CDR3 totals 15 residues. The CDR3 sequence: CASSPPSGSINEQFF.

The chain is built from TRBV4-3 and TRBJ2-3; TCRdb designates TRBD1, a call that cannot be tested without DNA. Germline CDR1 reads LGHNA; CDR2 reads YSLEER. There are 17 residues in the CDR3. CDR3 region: CASSQDEGTGVSDTQYF.

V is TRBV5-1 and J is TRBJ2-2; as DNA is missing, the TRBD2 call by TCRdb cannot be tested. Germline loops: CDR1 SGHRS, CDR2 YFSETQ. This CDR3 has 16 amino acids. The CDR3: CASSPQAGGQIGELFF.

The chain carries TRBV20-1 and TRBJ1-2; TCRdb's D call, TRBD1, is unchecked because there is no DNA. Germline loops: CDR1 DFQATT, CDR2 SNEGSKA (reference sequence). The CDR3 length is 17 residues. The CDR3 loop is CSARPGTGASSIYGYTF.

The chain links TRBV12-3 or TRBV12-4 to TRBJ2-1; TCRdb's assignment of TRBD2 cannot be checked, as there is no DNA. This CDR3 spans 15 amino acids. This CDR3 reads CASSFGGRAENEQFF.